The source of this T cell receptor (beta chain) is a study of T cells in narcolepsy. Germline V lookup: CDR1 SGHAT, CDR2 FQNNGV. The CDR3 has 14 amino acids. With 3 bases removed from V and 5 bases from J, the gap between germline ends came to 11 bases. This table comes from immunoSEQ multiplex PCR, and its TCRdb copy is limited to in-frame clones, with some not included. Of 20,000 to 25,000 clones listed, roughly four fifths are singletons. The chain couples TRBV11-2 to TRBJ2-1, with a tentative D call TRBD2 (7 bases). The sequencing sample was made of memory (CD45RA-) CD4+ T cells from blood. This TCR derives from a human donor in good health. CDR3 region: CASSFSGGNNEQFF. CDR3 bases: TGTGCCAGCAGCTTCTCGGGGGGCAACAATGAGCAGTTCTTC.